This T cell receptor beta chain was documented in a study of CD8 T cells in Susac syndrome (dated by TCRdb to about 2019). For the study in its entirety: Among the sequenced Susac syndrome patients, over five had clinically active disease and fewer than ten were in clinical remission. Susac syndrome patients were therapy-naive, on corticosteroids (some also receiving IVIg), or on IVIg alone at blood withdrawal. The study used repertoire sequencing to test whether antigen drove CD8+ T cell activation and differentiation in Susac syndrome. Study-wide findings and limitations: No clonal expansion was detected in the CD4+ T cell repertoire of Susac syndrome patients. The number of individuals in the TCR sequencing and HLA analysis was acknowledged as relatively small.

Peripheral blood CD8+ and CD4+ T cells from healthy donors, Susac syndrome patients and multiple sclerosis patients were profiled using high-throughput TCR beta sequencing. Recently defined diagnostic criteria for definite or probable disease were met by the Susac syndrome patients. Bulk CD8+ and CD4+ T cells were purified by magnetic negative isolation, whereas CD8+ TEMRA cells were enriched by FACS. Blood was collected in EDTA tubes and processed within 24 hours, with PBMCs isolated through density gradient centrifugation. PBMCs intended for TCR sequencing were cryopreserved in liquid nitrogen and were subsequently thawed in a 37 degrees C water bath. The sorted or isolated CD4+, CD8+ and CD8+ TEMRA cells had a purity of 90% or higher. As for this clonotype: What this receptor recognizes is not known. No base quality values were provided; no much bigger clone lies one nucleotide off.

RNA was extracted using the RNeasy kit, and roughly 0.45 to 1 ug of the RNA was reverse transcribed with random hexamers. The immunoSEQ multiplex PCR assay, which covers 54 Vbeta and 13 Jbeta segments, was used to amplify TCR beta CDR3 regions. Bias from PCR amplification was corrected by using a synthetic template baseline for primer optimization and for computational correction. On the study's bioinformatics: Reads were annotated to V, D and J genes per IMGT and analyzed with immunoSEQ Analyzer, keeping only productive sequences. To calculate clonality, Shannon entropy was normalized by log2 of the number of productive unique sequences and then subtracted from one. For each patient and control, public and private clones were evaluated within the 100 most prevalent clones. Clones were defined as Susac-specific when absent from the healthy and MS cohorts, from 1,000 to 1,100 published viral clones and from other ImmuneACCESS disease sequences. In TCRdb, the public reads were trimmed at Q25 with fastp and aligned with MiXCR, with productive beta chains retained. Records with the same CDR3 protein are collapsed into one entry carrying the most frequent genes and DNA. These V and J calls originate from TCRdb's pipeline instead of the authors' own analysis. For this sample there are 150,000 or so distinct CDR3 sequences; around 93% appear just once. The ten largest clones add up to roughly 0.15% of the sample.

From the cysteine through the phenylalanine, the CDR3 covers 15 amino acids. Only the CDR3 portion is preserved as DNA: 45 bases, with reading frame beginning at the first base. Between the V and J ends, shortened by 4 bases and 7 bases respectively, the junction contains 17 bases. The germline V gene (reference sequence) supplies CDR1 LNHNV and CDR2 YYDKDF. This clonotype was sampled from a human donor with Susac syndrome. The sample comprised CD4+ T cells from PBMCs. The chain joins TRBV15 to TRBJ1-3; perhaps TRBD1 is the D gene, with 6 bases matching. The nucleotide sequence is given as TGTGCCACCAGCAAACAGGGATTTATGAGCAACACCATATATTTT. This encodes CATSKQGFMSNTIYF. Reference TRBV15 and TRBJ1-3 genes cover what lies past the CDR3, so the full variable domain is DAMVIQNPRYQVTQFGKPVTLSCSQTLNHNVMYWYQQKSSQAPKLLFHYYDKDFNNEADTPDNFQSRRPNTSFCFLDIRSPGLGDTAMYLCATSKQGFMSNTIYFGEGSWLTVV.